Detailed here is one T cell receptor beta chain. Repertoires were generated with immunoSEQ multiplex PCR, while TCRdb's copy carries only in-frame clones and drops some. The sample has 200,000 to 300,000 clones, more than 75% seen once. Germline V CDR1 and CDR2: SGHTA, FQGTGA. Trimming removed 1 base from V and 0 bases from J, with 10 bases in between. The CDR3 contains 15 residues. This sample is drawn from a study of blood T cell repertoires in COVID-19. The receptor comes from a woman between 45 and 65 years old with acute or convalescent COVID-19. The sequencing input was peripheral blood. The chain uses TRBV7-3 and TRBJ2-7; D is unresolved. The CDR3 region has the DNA TGTGCCAGCAGCTTAAGCCCAGGTAGCTCCTACGAGCAGTACTTC. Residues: CASSLSPGSSYEQYF.